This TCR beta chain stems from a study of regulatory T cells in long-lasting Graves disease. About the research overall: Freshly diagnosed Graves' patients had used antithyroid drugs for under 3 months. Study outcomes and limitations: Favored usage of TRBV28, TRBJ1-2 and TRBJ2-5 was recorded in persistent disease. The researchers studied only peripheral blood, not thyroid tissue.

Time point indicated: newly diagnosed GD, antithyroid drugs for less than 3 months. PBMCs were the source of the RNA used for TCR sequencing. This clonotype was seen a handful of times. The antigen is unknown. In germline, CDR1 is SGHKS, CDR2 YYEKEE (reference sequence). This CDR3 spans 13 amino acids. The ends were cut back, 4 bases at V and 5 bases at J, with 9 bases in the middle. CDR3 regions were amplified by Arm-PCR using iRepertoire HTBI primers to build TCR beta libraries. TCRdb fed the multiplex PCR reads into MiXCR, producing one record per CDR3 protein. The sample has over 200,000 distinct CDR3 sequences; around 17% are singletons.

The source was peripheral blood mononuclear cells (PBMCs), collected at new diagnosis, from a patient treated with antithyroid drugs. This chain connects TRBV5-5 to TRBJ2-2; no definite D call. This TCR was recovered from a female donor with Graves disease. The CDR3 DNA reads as TGTGCCAGCAGCGTACAGAGTACCGGGGAGCTGTTTTTT. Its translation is CASSVQSTGELFF.